The present entry profiles one TCR beta chain with its context. Its antigen is currently unknown. Amplification used 60 Vbeta primers and 13 Jbeta primers. Data came from immunoSEQ multiplex PCR; TCRdb stores just in-frame clones and leaves some out. The table includes about 200,000 clones, 82% detected once. This sample stems from a study of cytomegalovirus exposure and HLA in healthy donors. General study results and limits: Researchers reported in a later analysis that common viral pathogens appeared linked to several top clusters. A few of the chains that were CMV-associated were confirmed in vitro to be specific for CMV antigens. Overall, roughly 170 TCR beta chains were annotated as cytomegalovirus-associated. The classifier reportedly diagnosed cytomegalovirus status with high specificity and sensitivity.

The germline gives CDR1 SGHTA, CDR2 FQGNSA. The CDR3 runs to 15 residues. V was clipped by 5 bases and J by 2 bases, with 12 bases between them. The sample was PBMCs. The receptor's source is a man between 40 and 49 years old in good health and CMV-seropositive. The chain employs TRBV7-2 and TRBJ2-2; D remains ambiguous. The CDR3 loop is CASSLTPQNTGELFF. The CDR3 nucleotides are TGTGCCAGCAGCCTCACTCCCCAAAACACCGGGGAGCTGTTTTTT.